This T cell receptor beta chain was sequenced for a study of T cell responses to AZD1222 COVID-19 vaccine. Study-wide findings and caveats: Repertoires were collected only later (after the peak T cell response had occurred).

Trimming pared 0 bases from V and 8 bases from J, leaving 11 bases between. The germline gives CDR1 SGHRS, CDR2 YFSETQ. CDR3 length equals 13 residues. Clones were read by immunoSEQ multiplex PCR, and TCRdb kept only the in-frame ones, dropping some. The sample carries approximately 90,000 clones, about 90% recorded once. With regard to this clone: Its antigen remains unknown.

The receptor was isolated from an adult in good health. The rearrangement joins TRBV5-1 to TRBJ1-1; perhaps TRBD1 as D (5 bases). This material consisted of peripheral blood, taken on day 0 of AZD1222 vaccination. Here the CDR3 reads CASSLEPWGEAFF. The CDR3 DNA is TGCGCCAGCAGCTTGGAGCCGTGGGGCGAAGCTTTCTTT. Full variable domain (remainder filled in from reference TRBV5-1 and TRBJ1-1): KAGVTQTPRYLIKTRGQQVTLSCSPISGHRSVSWYQQTPGQGLQFLFEYFSETQRNKGNFPGRFSGRQFSNSRSEMNVSTLELGDSALYLCASSLEPWGEAFFGQGTRLTVV.